The 16 T cell receptor beta chains given below trace back to one sample, sequenced in a study of T cells in Graves' hyperthyroidism and ophthalmopathy. Amplification of TCR beta CDR3 regions was performed using RNA transcripts as template. A set of HTBI primers served as the primers for a first-round RT-PCR of the TCR CDR3. TCRdb fed the multiplex PCR reads into MiXCR, producing one record per CDR3 protein. The sample holds more than 500,000 distinct CDR3 sequences; about 16% are singletons and the top ten take 29%. The sample taken for sequencing was blood. These receptors were collected from a woman aged 25 to 39 with Graves' ophthalmopathy.

This clonotype was recorded many times. The chain employs TRBV12-3 or TRBV12-4 and TRBJ1-2; 7 bases are shared with TRBD1. Trimming took 6 bases from V and 1 from J; bases not matched to a gene: 11. The CDR3 has 16 amino acids. CDR3 protein: CASRRYPTGSNYGYTF. The CDR3 DNA reads TGTGCCAGCAGACGCTATCCGACAGGGAGTAACTATGGCTACACCTTC.

This clonotype occurred many times. This rearrangement joins TRBV28 to TRBJ1-5; 8 positions agree with TRBD1. V was clipped by 2 bases and J by 6 bases; unmatched bases: 3. CDR3 length equals 14 residues. The germline V gene encodes CDR1 MDHEN and CDR2 SYDVKM. CDR3 nucleotides: TGTGCCAGCAGTTTAGGACAGGGTGGTCAGCCCCAGCATTTT. It is translated as CASSLGQGGQPQHF.

This clonotype was observed many times. The CDR3: CSARGIRGINEQFF. DNA for the CDR3: TGCAGTGCTAGAGGCATCAGGGGTATCAATGAGCAGTTCTTC. The chain combines TRBV20-1 with TRBJ2-1; tentative D call: TRBD1 (6 bases). The CDR3 has 14 amino acids. From germline, CDR1 is DFQATT and CDR2 SNEGSKA (reference sequence). Trimming took off 1 base at V and 6 bases at J, with 13 bases between the two ends.

This clonotype occurred a few times. The chain joins TRBV29-1 to TRBJ2-7; possibly TRBD2 for D (5 bases). This CDR3 spans 10 amino acids. V was clipped by 8 bases and J by 3 bases, with 8 bases between them. CDR1 and CDR2 (germline): SQVTM, ANQGSEA. CDR3 protein: CSPEGYEQYF. CDR3 DNA: TGCAGCCCTGAGGGCTACGAGCAGTACTTC.

This clonotype has a count of ten or more. The rearrangement links TRBV6-2 or TRBV6-3 to TRBJ1-1, with D perhaps matching TRBD1 (5 bases). The germline CDR1 and CDR2 sequences are MNHEY and SVGEGT. Trimming removed 7 bases from V and 1 base from J, with 16 bases in between. The CDR3 is 15 amino acids. The CDR3, as DNA: TGTGCCAGCACCTCGTTGGGGCGGGCGAACACTGAAGCTTTCTTT. This translates into CASTSLGRANTEAFF.

This clonotype has ten or more counts. The chain recombines TRBV30 with TRBJ2-1; no firm D call. CDR1 and CDR2 from the germline V gene are GTSNPN and SVGIG (reference sequence). There are 11 residues in the CDR3. V lost 0 bases and J lost 9, with 6 bases in between. CDR3 residues: CAWSVLREQFF. In DNA, the CDR3 is TGTGCCTGGAGTGTACTACGTGAGCAGTTCTTC. The full variable domain, with the rest looked up from reference TRBV30 and TRBJ2-1, is SQTIHQWPATLVQPVGSPLSLECTVEGTSNPNLYWYRQAAGRGLQLLFYSVGIGQISSEVPQNLSASRPQDRQFILSSKKLLLSDSGFYLCAWSVLREQFFGPGTRLTVL.

V and J are TRBV27 and TRBJ2-5; 8 bases are a match to TRBD2. Trimming removed 10 bases from V and 4 bases from J; junction bases left unmatched: 14. This CDR3 has 15 residues. Germline V gives CDR1 MNHEY, CDR2 SMNVEV (reference sequence). The CDR3 DNA sequence: TGTGCCAACGGGCCGGGAGGGGTAAGGGGAGAGACCCAGTACTTC. This gives the protein CANGPGGVRGETQYF.

This clonotype has a handful of counts. The J gene is TRBJ1-1, the V gene TRBV30; D gene unclear. V shed 0 bases and J shed 0 bases, with 5 bases lying between them. Germline-derived CDR1 and CDR2 are GTSNPN and SVGIG (reference sequence). The CDR3 is made up of 13 amino acids. CDR3 residues: CAWSVPMNTEAFF. The CDR3 DNA reads as TGTGCCTGGAGTGTTCCTATGAACACTGAAGCTTTCTTT.

This sequence joins TRBV29-1 and TRBJ2-3; D ambiguous. The CDR3 totals 12 residues. Trimming removed 3 bases from V and 4 bases from J, with 8 bases in between. Germline CDR1 and CDR2: SQVTM and ANQGSEA. For the CDR3, the DNA is TGCAGCGTTGAGGGGTTTTCAGATACGCAGTATTTT. This encodes CSVEGFSDTQYF.

This clonotype was seen at least ten times. The chain recombines TRBV6-1 with TRBJ2-1, with D possibly TRBD2 on 6 matching bases. The germline V gene has CDR1 MNHNS and CDR2 SASEGT. CDR3 size: 18 residues. The V and J ends lost 5 bases and 1 base respectively, with 21 bases between them. For the CDR3, the DNA is TGTGCCAGCAGTTACGGAGGGACCGGAGGGCTATCCTACAATGAGCAGTTCTTC. This gives the protein CASSYGGTGGLSYNEQFF.

This clonotype was counted ten times or more. CDR3 nucleotides: TGTGCCAGCAGTTATCGCCTAAGTTCGTGGGGGTTGTCGGGCTACACCTTC. This encodes CASSYRLSSWGLSGYTF. V and J are TRBV6-1 and TRBJ1-2; weak D call: TRBD1 (5 bases). Trimming left V 5 bases short and J 8 bases short, with 27 bases between. CDR1 and CDR2 (germline): MNHNS, SASEGT. This CDR3 has 17 amino acids.

This clonotype has more than one count but fewer than ten. V usage is TRBV20-1 and J usage is TRBJ1-4; possibly TRBD1 for D (6 bases). V lost 3 bases and J lost 8, with 13 bases in between. The CDR3 consists of 13 residues. Looked up from germline, CDR1 is DFQATT and CDR2 is SNEGSKA (reference sequence). CDR3 bases: TGCAGTGCTAGCAATGGGGGCAGGGAAAAACTGTTTTTT. It specifies CSASNGGREKLFF.

In its sample, this clonotype was seen many times. The chain carries TRBV18 and TRBJ2-1, with TRBD2 matching 11 bases. The germline CDR1 and CDR2 sequences are KGHSH and LQKENI. This CDR3 is built from 15 residues. Trimming took 2 bases from V and 7 from J; bases not matched to a gene: 4. CDR3 bases: TGTGCCAGCTCACCATCTAGCGGGGGGTATAATGAGCAGTTCTTC. This gives the protein CASSPSSGGYNEQFF.

This clonotype was seen more than once but under ten times. The chain employs TRBV6-1 and TRBJ2-7; 10 bases line up with TRBD1. CDR1 and CDR2 from the germline V gene are MNHNS and SASEGT. The CDR3 has 17 residues. The ends lost 2 bases at V and 4 bases at J; junction bases unmatched: 11. This CDR3 reads CASSEIGKGTGAYEQYF. The CDR3 coding sequence is TGTGCCAGCAGTGAAATAGGTAAAGGGACAGGGGCATACGAGCAGTACTTC.

This clonotype was observed at least ten times. This chain joins TRBV12-3 or TRBV12-4 and TRBJ2-1; maybe TRBD2 (5 bases). Trimming stripped 6 bases from V and 2 bases from J, with 14 bases between. The CDR3 has 15 amino acids. CDR3 in amino acids: CASSSSAGTYNEQFF. CDR3 in DNA: TGTGCCAGCAGCTCTTCGGCGGGCACCTACAATGAGCAGTTCTTC.

The chain uses TRBV7-8 and TRBJ1-5; D not certain. V was trimmed by 4 bases and J by 6 bases, leaving 16 bases between them. The CDR3 loop spans 15 amino acids. Looked up from germline, CDR1 is SGHVS and CDR2 is FQNEAQ. As DNA, the CDR3 is TGTGCCAGCAGCTCCCGGGTTAGCGACTCTCAGCCCCAGCATTTT. It codes for CASSSRVSDSQPQHF.